One sample yielded the 25 T cell receptor beta chains listed below, sequenced in a study of siplizumab effects on memory and regulatory T cells. Assay: immunoSEQ multiplex PCR; the TCRdb copy retains only in-frame clones and omits some. The sample records about 91,000 clones, over 85% being singletons. The specimen sequenced was CD8+ T cells sorted from blood. Every receptor here comes from a human donor in good health.

This chain uses TRBV5-6 with TRBJ2-7; D may correspond to TRBD1 or TRBD2 (6 bases each). This CDR3 contains 13 residues. Germline V gene lookup returns CDR1 SGHDT and CDR2 YYEEEE. The V and J ends lost 2 bases and 7 bases respectively, with 13 bases between them. Here the CDR3 DNA reads TGTGCCAGCAGCTTTGGGGGGCGACTGGAGCAGTACTTC. As protein: CASSFGGRLEQYF.

The chain carries TRBV5-1 and TRBJ2-7; D may be TRBD1 (6 bases). Trimming shortened V by 4 bases and J by 3 bases, and 14 bases separated the two germline ends. CDR3 length: 14 amino acids. Germline V gene sequence: CDR1 SGHRS, CDR2 YFSETQ. For the CDR3, the DNA is TGCGCCAGCAGCCCTCGTGAAGGGGGCTACGAGCAGTACTTC. Translated, it gives CASSPREGGYEQYF.

The chain is built from TRBV27 and TRBJ2-7, with 8 positions matching TRBD2. The germline V gene encodes CDR1 MNHEY and CDR2 SMNVEV (reference sequence). V shed 2 bases, J shed 2 bases, and the junction held 5 bases outside the gene matches. The CDR3 sequence is 15 residues long. Written as DNA, the CDR3 is TGTGCCAGCAGTTTAGTAGCGGGGCCTACCTACGAGCAGTACTTC. Translation gives CASSLVAGPTYEQYF.

This chain's CDR3 is CASGVQGGYSTEAFF. CDR3 nucleotide sequence: TGTGCCAGCGGGGTACAGGGGGGTTATAGCACTGAAGCTTTCTTT. The chain uses TRBV6-5 and TRBJ1-1; TRBD1 matches 8 bases. Germline lookup yields CDR1 MNHEY and CDR2 SVGAGI. This CDR3 comprises 15 residues. Unmatched junction bases numbered 12, after V lost 8 bases and J lost 4 bases.

This chain uses TRBV19 with TRBJ2-7; 9 bases agree with TRBD2. V shed 1 base and J 2 bases; nucleotides not matched to a gene: 0. Germline assignment: CDR1 LNHDA and CDR2 SQIVND (reference sequence). This CDR3 region has 14 residues. Here the CDR3 DNA reads TGTGCCAGTAGTATAGGACTAGCGGCCTACGAGCAGTACTTC. This encodes CASSIGLAAYEQYF. The whole variable domain, remainder taken from reference TRBV19 and TRBJ2-7, is DGGITQSPKYLFRKEGQNVTLSCEQNLNHDAMYWYRQDPGQGLRLIYYSQIVNDFQKGDIAEGYSVSREKKESFPLTVTSAQKNPTAFYLCASSIGLAAYEQYFGPGTRLTVT.

The chain combines TRBV12-5 with TRBJ2-7, with a possible D match to TRBD2 (5 bases). V was cut by 1 base and J by 4 bases, with 20 bases left in between. From germline, CDR1 is LGHNT and CDR2 FRNRAP. The CDR3 is 17 residues long. Here the CDR3 DNA reads TGTGCTAGTGGTTTGGGGCCATCGGACTTGGCGCGTTACGAGCAGTACTTC. Translation gives CASGLGPSDLARYEQYF.

The table lists this clone with a count of one. The chain joins TRBV6-1 to TRBJ2-3, with 9 bases that match TRBD2. V shed 2 bases, J shed 0 bases, and the junction held 3 bases outside the gene matches. Germline CDR1 is MNHNS and CDR2 is SASEGT. The CDR3 extends over 16 amino acids. CDR3 protein: CASSELLAGSTDTQYF. CDR3 coding DNA: TGTGCCAGCAGTGAACTGCTAGCGGGGAGCACAGATACGCAGTATTTT.

The rearrangement joins TRBV7-9 to TRBJ1-1; D is unresolved. This CDR3 contains 15 residues. Trimming took 5 bases from V and 2 from J, leaving 15 bases between them. Per the germline V gene, CDR1 is SEHNR and CDR2 is FQNEAQ (reference sequence). CDR3 sequence reads: CASSPDGGSNTEAFF. Here the CDR3 DNA reads TGTGCCAGCAGCCCGGACGGCGGTTCAAACACTGAAGCTTTCTTT.

The rearrangement links TRBV18 to TRBJ2-7, with TRBD1 matching 9 bases. The CDR3 length is 16 residues. After removal of 0 bases from V and 2 bases from J, the junction contained 5 bases not matched to a gene. The germline V gene has CDR1 KGHSH and CDR2 LQKENI. CDR3 sequence reads: CASSPPPRDRAYEQYF. The CDR3 DNA reads TGTGCCAGCTCACCACCCCCTCGGGACAGGGCCTACGAGCAGTACTTC.

The chain combines TRBV14 with TRBJ2-5; D is uncertain. CDR1 and CDR2 from the germline V gene are SGHDN and FVKESK. V dropped 4 bases and J dropped 4 bases, with 10 bases sitting between them. This CDR3 contains 13 residues. CDR3 nucleotide sequence: TGTGCCAGCAGCCCCTACGGTTTAGAGACCCAGTACTTC. Translating it yields CASSPYGLETQYF.

The chain carries TRBV7-9 and TRBJ2-7; 7 positions agree with TRBD1. This CDR3 has 13 amino acids. Trimming took 5 bases from V and 3 from J; bases not matched to a gene: 4. Germline-derived CDR1 and CDR2 are SEHNR and FQNEAQ (reference sequence). CDR3 DNA: TGTGCCAGCAGCACCGGGACAGACTACGAGCAGTACTTC. Protein product: CASSTGTDYEQYF. Together with reference TRBV7-9 and TRBJ2-7, the CDR3 gives the full variable domain: DTGVSQNPRHKITKRGQNVTFRCDPISEHNRLYWYRQTLGQGPEFLTYFQNEAQLEKSRLLSDRFSAERPKGSFSTLEIQRTEQGDSAMYLCASSTGTDYEQYFGPGTRLTVT.

This chain uses TRBV6-1 with TRBJ1-2, with D tentatively TRBD1 (5 bases). In germline, CDR1 is MNHNS, CDR2 SASEGT. V shed 6 bases and J shed 7 bases, with 15 bases lying between them. CDR3 length equals 13 residues. CDR3 in DNA: TGTGCCAGCAGGCTCAGGGAATCCCCTGGCTACACCTTC. Residues: CASRLRESPGYTF.

The table lists this clone with a few counts. The J gene is TRBJ1-1, the V gene TRBV27; D unclear. This CDR3 has 14 amino acids. V was shortened by 0 bases and J by 7 bases, with 12 bases between the two germline ends. CDR1 and CDR2 (germline): MNHEY, SMNVEV (reference sequence). This CDR3 is CASSLSRGTSEAFF. Written as DNA, the CDR3 is TGTGCCAGCAGTTTATCGCGAGGAACAAGTGAAGCTTTCTTT.

The chain joins TRBV2 to TRBJ1-1; 9 bases map to TRBD1. CDR1 and CDR2 from the germline V gene are SNHLY and FYNNEI. The CDR3 is made up of 17 amino acids. V dropped 4 bases and J dropped 5; count of bases not matched to a gene: 14. The CDR3 sequence is CASSVERGQGLRTEAFF. The CDR3 DNA sequence: TGTGCCAGCAGTGTTGAACGGGGACAGGGTTTGAGGACTGAAGCTTTCTTT.

The chain is built from TRBV2 and TRBJ1-2; D gene uncertain. Trimming took off 2 bases at V and 3 bases at J, with 7 bases between the two ends. CDR3 length: 13 residues. The germline V gene encodes CDR1 SNHLY and CDR2 FYNNEI. The CDR3 DNA reads TGTGCCAGCAGTGAATACCGAGACTATGGCTACACCTTC. Amino acid sequence: CASSEYRDYGYTF.

The chain uses TRBV29-1 and TRBJ1-1, with TRBD1 matching over 7 bases. The CDR3 has 14 residues. The germline V gene encodes CDR1 SQVTM and CDR2 ANQGSEA. Germline trimming cut 3 bases from V and 3 bases from J; bases unmatched to any gene: 7. CDR3 coding DNA: TGCAGCGTTGAGAACCAGGGGGAGTACACTGAAGCTTTCTTT. It is translated as CSVENQGEYTEAFF.

The rearrangement links TRBV6-9 to TRBJ1-5; 8 bases are shared with TRBD1. This CDR3 spans 19 amino acids. Trimming removed 6 bases from V and 2 bases from J; junction bases left unmatched: 18. Looked up from germline, CDR1 is MNHGY and CDR2 is SVAAGI. The CDR3 loop reads CASSPGQGRRIGGNQPQHF. As DNA, the CDR3 is TGTGCCAGCAGCCCTGGACAGGGACGGCGAATAGGGGGCAATCAGCCCCAGCATTTT.

This clone has just one count. The rearrangement links TRBV5-6 to TRBJ2-7; D ambiguous. Trimming took 0 bases from V and 6 from J, leaving 7 bases between them. This CDR3 region has 12 residues. The germline V gene has CDR1 SGHDT and CDR2 YYEEEE. CDR3 loop: CASSLGQTEQYF. For the CDR3, the DNA is TGTGCCAGCAGCTTGGGACAAACCGAGCAGTACTTC.

V usage is TRBV9 and J usage is TRBJ1-6; 10 bases line up with TRBD1. CDR1 is SGDLS and CDR2 is YYNGEE in the germline V gene. The junction had 7 bases not matched to a gene; V was cut back by 0 bases and J by 7 bases. The CDR3 spans 17 residues. Here the CDR3 reads CASSVEGRTGGNSPLHF. In DNA, the CDR3 is TGTGCCAGCAGCGTAGAGGGAAGGACAGGGGGGAATTCACCCCTCCACTTT.

The chain employs TRBV7-2 and TRBJ1-1; tentative D call: TRBD1 (6 bases). This CDR3 contains 14 residues. Deletions cut 1 base from V and 5 bases from J, with 11 bases between. Germline values: CDR1 SGHTA, CDR2 FQGNSA. In DNA, the CDR3 is TGTGCCAGCAGCTTAGAGGGGGGTGGAACTGAAGCTTTCTTT. Protein product: CASSLEGGGTEAFF.

The genes are TRBV28 and TRBJ2-1; 10 positions match TRBD2. This CDR3 has 14 amino acids. V was pared by 8 bases and J by 4 bases, with 5 bases of the junction left unmatched. The germline V gene has CDR1 MDHEN and CDR2 SYDVKM. CDR3: CASSEREGYNEQFF. In nucleotides, the CDR3 is TGTGCCAGCTCTGAGCGGGAGGGTTACAATGAGCAGTTCTTC.

The table lists this clone with a few counts. V usage is TRBV14 and J usage is TRBJ1-1; TRBD1 might be the D (6 bases). Looked up from germline, CDR1 is SGHDN and CDR2 is FVKESK. The CDR3 has 15 amino acids. V lost 2 bases and J 3 bases, leaving 13 bases between the germline ends. The CDR3 reads CASSQQGRLDTEAFF. In DNA form, the CDR3 reads TGTGCCAGCAGCCAACAGGGGCGGTTGGACACTGAAGCTTTCTTT. The variable domain in full, completed from reference TRBV14 and TRBJ1-1, reads EAGVTQFPSHSVIEKGQTVTLRCDPISGHDNLYWYRRVMGKEIKFLLHFVKESKQDESGMPNNRFLAERTGGTYSTLKVQPAELEDSGVYFCASSQQGRLDTEAFFGQGTRLTVV.

As DNA, the CDR3 is TGTGCCAGCAGCCCCCCAGAGAGCTCCTACAATGAGCAGTTCTTC. It is translated as CASSPPESSYNEQFF. The chain links TRBV9 to TRBJ2-1; D is uncertain. V lost 4 bases and J 0 bases, leaving 11 bases between the germline ends. This CDR3 has 15 residues. Germline CDR1 SGDLS, CDR2 YYNGEE.

The rearrangement joins TRBV6-5 to TRBJ2-1; either TRBD1 or TRBD2 may supply D (5 bases each). There are 16 residues in the CDR3. The V end lost 4 bases, the J end lost 7 bases, and 20 bases lay between the germline ends. In germline, CDR1 is MNHEY, CDR2 SVGAGI. In DNA form, the CDR3 reads TGTGCCAGCAGTTTAACGACCGGGACCCCGCATAATGAGCAGTTCTTC. It codes for CASSLTTGTPHNEQFF.

This clone was observed once. The V gene is TRBV5-4, the J gene TRBJ2-5; D not certain. Deletions cut 0 bases from V and 2 bases from J, with 8 bases between. This CDR3 is built from 14 residues. The germline V gene encodes CDR1 SGHNT and CDR2 YYREEE (reference sequence). In nucleotides, the CDR3 is TGTGCCAGCAGCTTGGGTTCCGGGCAAGAGACCCAGTACTTC. Its translation: CASSLGSGQETQYF.